The 27 T cell receptor beta chains in this list originate from one sample, sequenced in a study of radiotherapy plus CTLA-4 blockade in lung cancer. Libraries were prepared by immunoSEQ multiplex PCR; TCRdb keeps only in-frame clonotypes and omits some of them. The sample has tens of thousands of clones; about 72% are singletons. Sequencing used peripheral blood, obtained from a patient treated with radiotherapy plus ipilimumab. The receptors here all came from a human donor with non-small cell lung cancer whose response to radiotherapy plus ipilimumab could not be evaluated. Some clones in this sample may be carry-over from other donors' samples.

The V and J genes are TRBV9 and TRBJ2-5, with 10 nucleotides matching TRBD1. The length of the CDR3 is 13 residues. The germline V gene has CDR1 SGDLS and CDR2 YYNGEE. V lost 4 bases to trimming and J lost 10 bases; unmatched junction nucleotides: 7. In DNA form, the CDR3 reads TGTGCCAGCAGCCCGGGGACAGGGGAGGTCCAGTACTTC. Its translation: CASSPGTGEVQYF.

This clone was found once. The J gene is TRBJ2-2, the V gene TRBV5-1, with TRBD2 matching 8 bases. This CDR3 comprises 14 residues. Per germline, CDR1 SGHRS and CDR2 YFSETQ. V lost 3 bases and J lost 6; bases outside the gene matches: 4. The CDR3 DNA reads as TGCGCCAGCAGCTCCTTAGCGGGGTCCGGGGAGCTGTTTTTT. Amino acids: CASSSLAGSGELFF.

The chain has TRBV28 and TRBJ1-5; the match to TRBD1 covers 7 bases. Germline values: CDR1 MDHEN, CDR2 SYDVKM. V dropped 3 bases and J dropped 5; count of bases not matched to a gene: 10. This CDR3 is built from 16 residues. The CDR3 DNA sequence: TGTGCCAGCAGTTTGGGGTTCGACAGGGTAGATCAGCCCCAGCATTTT. Amino acids: CASSLGFDRVDQPQHF.

CDR3 in amino acids: CASSVLDGYEQYF. CDR3 DNA sequence: TGTGCCAGCAGCGTACTAGACGGCTACGAGCAGTACTTC. The chain has TRBV2 and TRBJ2-7, with D possibly being TRBD2 (5 bases). Germline-derived CDR1 and CDR2 are SNHLY and FYNNEI. The CDR3 has 13 residues. V gave up 6 bases and J gave up 3 bases, with 12 bases separating them.

V is TRBV25-1 and J is TRBJ2-7, with D perhaps matching TRBD2 (6 bases). Trimming shortened V by 4 bases and J by 3 bases, and 13 bases separated the two germline ends. The CDR3 is 14 amino acids. Germline CDR1 MGHDK, CDR2 SYGVNS. DNA for the CDR3: TGTGCCAGCAGTGCCCTCACTAGCAGCTACGAGCAGTACTTC. Residues: CASSALTSSYEQYF.

The chain links TRBV10-3 to TRBJ2-5; 12 nucleotides line up with TRBD2. V gave up 4 bases and J gave up 2 bases; unmatched junction bases: 5. Germline V gives CDR1 ENHRY, CDR2 SYGVKD. The CDR3 runs to 16 residues. This CDR3 reads CAISAASGGAQETQYF. DNA for the CDR3: TGTGCCATCAGTGCCGCTAGCGGGGGGGCACAAGAGACCCAGTACTTC.

The chain recombines TRBV19 with TRBJ1-2; D not resolved. Germline V gene lookup returns CDR1 LNHDA and CDR2 SQIVND (reference sequence). The CDR3 has 13 residues. V was clipped by 10 bases and J by 2 bases, with 14 bases between them. The CDR3 DNA is TGTGCCACCCGGGTGACCCTCAACTATGGCTACACCTTC. Its translation is CATRVTLNYGYTF. The full variable domain, in which reference TRBV19 and TRBJ1-2 provide the parts outside the CDR3, is DGGITQSPKYLFRKEGQNVTLSCEQNLNHDAMYWYRQDPGQGLRLIYYSQIVNDFQKGDIAEGYSVSREKKESFPLTVTSAQKNPTAFYLCATRVTLNYGYTFGSGTRLTVV.

CDR3 sequence reads: CASSLLAPGLGPLYNEQFF. The CDR3 DNA follows: TGTGCCAGCAGCTTATTAGCCCCAGGGTTAGGCCCTCTCTACAATGAGCAGTTCTTC. V usage is TRBV7-6 and J usage is TRBJ2-1; a possible D gene is TRBD1 (5 bases). Germline CDR1 and CDR2: SGHVS and FNYEAQ. Trimming pared 2 bases from V and 3 bases from J, leaving 23 bases between. The CDR3 runs 19 residues.

J is TRBJ1-2 and V is TRBV7-9; D may be TRBD1 (5 bases). Trimming cost V 5 bases and J 7 bases, with 17 bases left between them. The germline V gene encodes CDR1 SEHNR and CDR2 FQNEAQ (reference sequence). CDR3 length: 14 amino acids. The CDR3 loop is CASSPEGPVLGYTF. The CDR3 DNA reads TGTGCCAGCAGCCCGGAGGGGCCAGTTCTTGGCTACACCTTC.

The chain combines TRBV5-1 with TRBJ1-2; 9 bases agree with TRBD1. Germline lookup yields CDR1 SGHRS and CDR2 YFSETQ. This CDR3 contains 16 residues. Germline trimming cut 4 bases from V and 4 bases from J; bases unmatched to any gene: 11. CDR3 DNA: TGCGCCAGCAGCAAGGACAGGGGCGGCGTCATCTATGGCTACACCTTC. Protein sequence: CASSKDRGGVIYGYTF.

The V call is TRBV20-1, the J call TRBJ1-1; D remains unclear. The CDR3 runs to 11 residues. The ends were cut back, 6 bases at V and 1 base at J, with 6 bases in the middle. Germline CDR1 DFQATT, CDR2 SNEGSKA (reference sequence). CDR3 loop: CSAGRNTEAFF. The CDR3 DNA reads as TGCAGTGCGGGGAGGAACACTGAAGCTTTCTTT.

J is TRBJ1-4 and V is TRBV27, with TRBD1 identical over 8 bases. The CDR3 has 14 residues. Germline V gives CDR1 MNHEY, CDR2 SMNVEV (reference sequence). V lost 4 bases to trimming and J lost 8 bases; unmatched junction nucleotides: 6. CDR3: CASSSGTGLEKLFF. CDR3 nucleotide sequence: TGTGCCAGCAGTTCCGGGACAGGTTTAGAAAAACTGTTTTTT.

The chain couples TRBV7-2 to TRBJ1-5; a weak D match, TRBD1 (5 bases). V was trimmed by 5 bases and J by 1 base, leaving 15 bases between them. CDR3 length equals 16 residues. CDR1 is SGHTA, CDR2 FQGNSA, per germline. This CDR3 is CASSLQTGASNQPQHF. The CDR3 nucleotides read TGTGCCAGCAGCCTACAAACTGGGGCGAGCAATCAGCCCCAGCATTTT.

This sequence joins TRBV29-1 and TRBJ2-2; 7 nucleotides agree with TRBD1. The germline V gene has CDR1 SQVTM and CDR2 ANQGSEA. CDR3 length equals 16 residues. V lost 7 bases to trimming and J lost 6 bases; unmatched junction nucleotides: 17. The CDR3 sequence is CSARVPQQGSAGELFF. Here the CDR3 DNA reads TGCAGCGCCCGTGTCCCCCAACAGGGGTCGGCCGGGGAGCTGTTTTTT.

The V and J genes are TRBV18 and TRBJ1-6; 8 positions match TRBD1. The ends lost 3 bases at V and 8 bases at J; junction bases unmatched: 9. The V gene's germline CDR1 is KGHSH and CDR2 LQKENI. CDR3 size: 16 residues. The CDR3 DNA reads as TGTGCCAGCTCACCTACGCCTACACAGGGGGATTCACCCCTCCACTTT. It encodes CASSPTPTQGDSPLHF. Variable domain in full (rest from reference TRBV18 and TRBJ1-6): NAGVMQNPRHLVRRRGQEARLRCSPMKGHSHVYWYRQLPEEGLKFMVYLQKENIIDESGMPKERFSAEFPKEGPSILRIQQVVRGDSAAYFCASSPTPTQGDSPLHFGNGTRLTVT.

The table lists this clone with a count of one. The rearrangement uses TRBV5-4 and TRBJ2-2; D ambiguous. With 0 bases removed from V and 0 bases from J, the gap between germline ends came to 6 bases. CDR3 length: 15 amino acids. Germline-derived CDR1 and CDR2 are SGHNT and YYREEE (reference sequence). CDR3 sequence (DNA): TGTGCCAGCAGCTTGGACACTACGAACACCGGGGAGCTGTTTTTT. It specifies CASSLDTTNTGELFF.

This rearrangement joins TRBV7-9 to TRBJ2-7; tentative D call: TRBD2 (6 bases). V lost 8 bases to trimming and J lost 2 bases, with 19 bases between them. Germline CDR1 is SEHNR and CDR2 is FQNEAQ (reference sequence). The CDR3 contains 15 residues. Here the CDR3 DNA reads TGTGCCAGCCGCCCTTCAGGAGGGATAACCTACGAGCAGTACTTC. Amino acids: CASRPSGGITYEQYF.

The CDR3 loop is CASSAFGEGRNEKLFF. The CDR3 DNA sequence: TGTGCCAGCAGTGCCTTTGGGGAGGGACGAAATGAAAAACTGTTTTTT. The rearrangement joins TRBV6-1 to TRBJ1-4; TRBD1 might be the D (5 bases). Germline V gene sequence: CDR1 MNHNS, CDR2 SASEGT. Deletions cut 4 bases from V and 5 bases from J, with 17 bases between. This CDR3 is built from 16 residues.

This chain links TRBV4-3 with TRBJ2-1; 8 bases agree with TRBD2. CDR3 length: 14 amino acids. Germline CDR1 LGHNA, CDR2 YSLEER. V shed 1 base and J 6 bases; nucleotides not matched to a gene: 2. The CDR3 bases are TGCGCCAGCAGCCAAGCGGGGGGGTTCAATGAGCAGTTCTTC. Translated: CASSQAGGFNEQFF.

The chain employs TRBV18 and TRBJ1-2, with a possible D match to TRBD1 (5 bases). Between the trimmed V and J ends, which lost 2 bases and 6 bases, there was a span of 13 bases. CDR3 length: 14 residues. The germline gives CDR1 KGHSH, CDR2 LQKENI. CDR3 coding DNA: TGTGCCAGCTCACCAAGCGCAGGGTTGGATGGCTACACCTTC. Amino acids: CASSPSAGLDGYTF.

The rearrangement links TRBV5-5 to TRBJ1-2, with 9 bases that match TRBD1. Trimming at V came to 4 bases and at J to 7 bases, leaving 14 bases not matched to a gene. CDR3 length equals 16 residues. The V gene's germline CDR1 is SGHKS and CDR2 YYEKEE (reference sequence). CDR3 region: CASSGPGQGLWVGYTF. The CDR3 DNA sequence: TGTGCCAGCAGCGGGCCGGGACAGGGATTGTGGGTTGGCTACACCTTC.

V usage is TRBV30 and J usage is TRBJ1-3; D unresolved. CDR1 is GTSNPN and CDR2 is SVGIG in the germline V gene (reference sequence). V lost 3 bases and J 2 bases, leaving 20 bases between the germline ends. The CDR3 runs 17 residues. The CDR3 DNA follows: TGTGCCTGGAGGCCGACACACCCAGTACAGCCTGGAAACACCATATATTTT. It encodes CAWRPTHPVQPGNTIYF.

The CDR3 region has the DNA TGCAGCGTTGAGGGGCAGGGACAGGGCCCCTACGAGCAGTACTTC. Protein product: CSVEGQGQGPYEQYF. The chain joins TRBV29-1 to TRBJ2-7, with 9 bases identical to TRBD1. This CDR3 comprises 15 residues. Trimming took 3 bases from V and 2 from J; bases not matched to a gene: 8. CDR1 and CDR2 from the germline V gene are SQVTM and ANQGSEA.

This clone was counted a single time. The chain recombines TRBV9 with TRBJ1-1, with 8 bases matching TRBD1. Trimming cost V 0 bases and J 6 bases; bases outside gene matches: 7. Looked up from germline, CDR1 is SGDLS and CDR2 is YYNGEE. The CDR3 is 15 amino acids. The CDR3 bases are TGTGCCAGCAGCGTAGACCCAGGGGGCTTCGCTGAAGCTTTCTTT. This gives the protein CASSVDPGGFAEAFF.

This clone is a singleton in its sample. CDR3 sequence reads: CASSIKLAGEDTQYF. In nucleotides, the CDR3 is TGTGCCAGTAGTATAAAACTAGCGGGGGAAGATACGCAGTATTTT. V and J are TRBV19 and TRBJ2-3; 11 positions match TRBD2. This CDR3 has 15 amino acids. Germline V lookup: CDR1 LNHDA, CDR2 SQIVND (reference sequence). V lost 2 bases to trimming and J lost 5 bases; unmatched junction nucleotides: 3. Full variable domain (outside the CDR3, taken from reference TRBV19 and TRBJ2-3): DGGITQSPKYLFRKEGQNVTLSCEQNLNHDAMYWYRQDPGQGLRLIYYSQIVNDFQKGDIAEGYSVSREKKESFPLTVTSAQKNPTAFYLCASSIKLAGEDTQYFGPGTRLTVL.

The gene calls are TRBV12-5 and TRBJ2-2; maybe TRBD1 (6 bases). Germline lookup yields CDR1 LGHNT and CDR2 FRNRAP. Trimming removed 0 bases at V and 8 bases at J, with 16 bases between. The CDR3 has 16 amino acids. CDR3 sequence (DNA): TGTGCTAGTGGTTTGGTAGGGGACATAAACCGAGGGGAGCTGTTTTTT. Amino acid sequence: CASGLVGDINRGELFF.

This clone was recorded only once. The rearrangement joins TRBV20-1 to TRBJ1-6; D gene unclear. The CDR3 extends over 11 amino acids. The germline V gene encodes CDR1 DFQATT and CDR2 SNEGSKA (reference sequence). DNA for the CDR3: TGCAGCACCCGGGAAGATTCACCCCTCCACTTT. Translating it yields CSTREDSPLHF.